Listed below are T cell receptor beta chains from one sample, sequenced in a study of T-cell reconstitution after alpha-beta-depleted transplantation in children. TCRdb reanalysed the PCR reads using MiXCR and keeps one entry per CDR3 protein. Seen here are about 500,000 distinct CDR3 sequences, 32% observed once, and the top ten hold approximately 2.3%. Sequenced here: PBMCs from the stem cell graft donor, sampled from the stem cell graft. Receptor source: a human donor who donated a stem cell graft to a child with aplastic anemia. Both conserved end residues are part of each CDR3. The D gene is left open where the match is weak. Some rows mark clone size as missing; the rest say once, few, many or name a class of expanded clone.

TRBV18	TRBJ1-3	.	.	CASSPPGATGNTIYF	TGTGCCAGCTCACCACCCGGGGCTACAGGAAACACCATATATTTT
TRBV29-1	TRBJ2-1	once	TRBD2	CSVVLGGRASYNEQFF	TGCAGCGTTGTATTAGGCGGGAGGGCCTCTTACAATGAGCAGTTCTTC
TRBV27	TRBJ2-1	.	.	CASSFWTAYNEQFF	TGTGCCAGCAGTTTCTGGACAGCCTACAATGAGCAGTTCTTC
TRBV12-3/TRBV12-4	TRBJ2-5	.	TRBD1	CASSINRGPVETQYF	TGTGCCAGCAGTATAAACAGGGGGCCGGTGGAGACCCAGTACTTC
TRBV20-1	TRBJ1-5	.	.	CSATQGQYGQPQHF	TGCAGTGCCACCCAGGGGCAATACGGGCAGCCCCAGCATTTT
TRBV28	TRBJ2-7	.	TRBD1	CASRWGTGAAEQYF	TGTGCCAGCAGATGGGGGACAGGGGCGGCCGAGCAGTACTTC
TRBV5-1	TRBJ1-1	.	TRBD1	CASSLWSGGMNTEAFF	TGCGCCAGCAGCTTGTGGTCAGGGGGCATGAACACTGAAGCTTTCTTT
TRBV7-9	TRBJ2-3	many	.	CASSPGTSSTDTQYF	TGTGCCAGCAGCCCCGGGACATCTAGCACAGATACGCAGTATTTT
TRBV3-1	TRBJ1-1	.	TRBD1	CASSQDRGRGLNTEAFF	TGTGCCAGCAGCCAAGACAGGGGGCGTGGATTGAACACTGAAGCTTTCTTT
TRBV28	TRBJ2-7	.	.	CASSPRWVEQYF	TGTGCCAGCAGTCCCCGCTGGGTCGAGCAGTACTTC
TRBV7-9	TRBJ1-4	many	.	CASSHRGGNEKLFF	TGTGCCAGCAGCCACCGAGGAGGCAATGAAAAACTGTTTTTT
TRBV28	TRBJ1-1	.	TRBD1	CASKTGGEGTEAFF	TGTGCCAGCAAGACAGGGGGCGAGGGCACTGAAGCTTTCTTT
TRBV12-3/TRBV12-4	TRBJ2-3	.	TRBD2	CASSLEVLAGVQPVGTDTQYF	TGTGCCAGCAGTTTAGAGGTCCTAGCGGGAGTACAACCTGTTGGGACAGATACGCAGTATTTT
TRBV7-6	TRBJ1-1	few	.	CASSSLDPYTEAFF	TGTGCCAGCAGCTCCTTAGACCCCTACACTGAAGCTTTCTTT
TRBV9	TRBJ1-2	.	.	CASSVVADFYGYTF	TGTGCCAGCAGCGTAGTAGCGGATTTCTATGGCTACACCTTC
TRBV4-3	TRBJ2-2	.	TRBD2	CASSVRREYTGELFF	TGCGCCAGCAGTGTGCGGCGGGAGTACACCGGGGAGCTGTTTTTT